This TCR beta chain originates from a study of blood T cells in healthy people across ages (dated by TCRdb to the mid-2010s). Study-level background: In model experiments, roughly one uniquely barcoded TCR beta cDNA molecule per two T cells was captured by template switching. The study measured age-related changes in TCR beta repertoire diversity using deep sequencing normalized with unique cDNA molecular identifiers. The donors were divided into four age groups: young (average around 16 years), middle-aged (over 35), aged (around 59) and long-lived (about 79). The study analyzed two additional independent replicas of 1 million unique cDNA reads from the same blood draw for two donors, one aged 18 to 29 and one aged 80 or older. What the research found in general, with its limitations: There was a strong correlation between observed TCR beta diversity and the percentage of naive T cells measured by flow cytometry. As age increased, observed TCR beta diversity per million T cells dropped in a roughly linear way, and a significant reduction was already evident by age about 40. Total diversity estimates from one million sequenced T cells were considered lower bounds and underestimates. Since profiling was done on bulk unsorted PBMCs, naive and antigen-experienced compartments could not be conclusively compared. Compared with the aged group, the long-lived group had more naive CD4+ T cells, fewer expanded clones and increased TCR diversity, a pattern suggesting age selection. Because the CMV infection status of the donors was unknown, age-related changes in expanded clonotypes may potentially have been confounded.

Systemically healthy Caucasian individuals from Russia, roughly 40 in total and aged about 6 to 100 years, were included as donors. Each donor gave ten milliliters of peripheral blood, collected into EDTA-treated Vacutainer tubes. Ficoll-Paque density-gradient centrifugation was used to isolate PBMCs, with at least 6 million per sample. Trizol reagent was used to extract total RNA from the PBMCs, yielding at least 5.5 micrograms per sample. The percentages of naive CD45RAhigh/CD27high T cells were determined by flow cytometry on a PBMC aliquot from every donor. On this clonotype: The antigen this receptor binds is unknown. Base qualities are missing; no much larger clone stands one base away.

CDR1 and CDR2 are read off the germline V gene as MNHNS and SASEGT. From cysteine to phenylalanine, the CDR3 is 13 amino acids long. Of the read, only the CDR3 DNA is kept; its 39 bases are in frame from base 1. The library was obtained by 5' RACE. Sequencing was performed on an Illumina HiSeq 2500. A second PCR of roughly 7 to 11 cycles was performed with a sample-barcoded 5' primer and a J-beta primer mix. A template-switch 5' adaptor carrying 12 random nucleotides introduced a unique molecular identifier onto each TCR beta cDNA molecule. Each sample yielded at least 2.5 million CDR3-containing paired-end reads. All of the RNA was converted into first-strand cDNA using the Mint cDNA synthesis kit, with a TRBC-specific oligonucleotide serving as the primer. After uracil-DNA glycosylase treatment, a first 18-cycle PCR used universal primers M1SS and BC2_uni_R on all cDNA. In the paper's pipeline: Each sample was normalized by randomly selecting 1 million high-quality reads, each carrying a distinct molecular identifier. Instead of being binned into consensus sequences, reads with shared molecular identifiers were discarded. MiTCR, set to a Q25 quality threshold and the strictest error-elimination algorithm, was used for CDR3 identification, clonotype clustering and error correction. A nonparametric unseen species model with Euler transformation was used to estimate lower-bound total TCR beta diversity. TCRdb applied fastp at Q25 and MiXCR to the public reads, then kept only in-frame beta chains. Every entry covers one CDR3 protein and lists the most common genes and DNA from its rows. It is TCRdb's table, rather than the study itself, that gives the V and J calls and clone size. This sample gives approximately 490,000 distinct CDR3 sequences in total; less than 25% of them show up just once. Just under 9% of the sample is taken by the ten largest.

The same sample was also studied in work on T cells of mothers and their children. As noted in the second study: The donors were nine systemically healthy Caucasian individuals, made up of three mothers and their six children. cDNA synthesis consumed the entire amount of extracted RNA, loaded at around 1.5 ug RNA in each 15 ul reaction. Sample barcodes and 2-4 random nucleotides were added via the M1S primer in the second PCR. Over 8.5 million TCR beta CDR3 reads came from each mother, compared with approximately 2.8 million reads from each child. Thymic selection shapes the output of TCR recombination in a similar way in related and unrelated pairs, and inherited differences have a minor effect. Normalized repertoire overlap was always found to be slightly, but never significantly, higher in related mother-child pairs than in unrelated mother-child pairs. No persistent microchimeric T cell clones were found, with a detection sensitivity of roughly 92 clones per million clonotypes. In the study, deep NGS was used to compare the TCR beta repertoires of mothers and children, and features distinguishing related mother-child pairs from unrelated individuals were sought. On average, the children were approximately 11 +/- 4 years old, while the mothers were about 38 +/- 4 years old. After adapter ligation with NEBNext reagents, the libraries were sequenced on Illumina HiSeq 2000 with 100+100 nt paired-end reads. To avoid cross-contamination, the mother libraries and the child libraries were prepared a month apart and sequenced in separate runs. For each donor, between about 450,000 and 2,300,000 distinct TCR beta clonotypes were identified. Naive TCR beta clonotypes were estimated from low-frequency clonotypes matched to each donor's FACS-determined naive share, without sorting.

This chain joins TRBV6-1 to TRBJ2-5; confidence is insufficient to name the D gene. Judging by the DNA end, TRBJ2-1 fits better; the J call may be wrong. Sequences were obtained from blood. The receptor was isolated from a boy between 10 and 17 years old in good health. The bases read TGTGCCAGCAGTGAAGCAGGGTGGAATGAGCAGTTCTTC. The translation is CASSEAGWNEQFF.